Detailed here is one T cell receptor (beta chain). The antigen remains undetermined. The CDR3 is made up of 13 amino acids. V lost 5 bases and J 10 bases, leaving 15 bases between the germline ends. Germline lookup yields CDR1 MNHEY and CDR2 SMNVEV (reference sequence). TCRdb's copy holds only in-frame clones and misses some; the assay was immunoSEQ multiplex PCR. This table has about 80,000 clones, about 92% appearing once. The sample belongs to a study of OX40 agonist ivuxolimab in advanced cancers. Overall study context: Ivuxolimab is an agonistic anti-OX40 (CD134) antibody, and patients were treated with it. Findings of the study overall: Clones of CD4+ and CD8+ blood T cells grew by week 6 at doses of 0.1 to 3.0 mg/kg. Mean expanded clone counts were higher in CD8+ than CD4+ T cells.

This receptor was identified in an adult with an advanced solid tumor such as melanoma, head and neck, liver or kidney cancer. Sequencing used CD4+ or CD8+ T cells sorted from blood, obtained in a trial of the OX40 agonist ivuxolimab. The V call is TRBV27, the J call TRBJ2-1; D perhaps matches TRBD2 (6 bases). The CDR3: CASSLGLLAEQFF. The CDR3 DNA reads as TGTGCCAGCAGTCTGGGACTTCTCGCGGAGCAGTTCTTC.